The T cell receptor beta chain under discussion was sequenced for a study of T cell changes during pregnancy in multiple sclerosis (dated by TCRdb to between 2018 and 2021). Background for the entire study: Changes in the T cell repertoire over the course of pregnancy were examined in this study in women with multiple sclerosis.

The CDR3 covers 18 residues, taking in both the cysteine and the phenylalanine. CDR3 DNA is the only sequence kept; it has 54 bases, read in frame from the first base. For this chain, trimming is 0 bases at the V end and 7 bases at the J end, and the number of junction bases without a gene match is 8. CDR1 SGHTA and CDR2 FQGNSA were looked up in the germline V gene. In the case of this clone: Its antigen remains unidentified. Qualities for individual bases were not recorded, and no much larger clone is one base off.

The receptor library was made with the immunoSEQ multiplex PCR assay. TCRdb provides this immuneACCESS table in a form limited to in-frame rearrangements. Some clones are lacking; in checked studies, under half of them reflect an unresolved V gene, and why the rest are absent is not known. A total of under 100,000 clones appear in this sample, about 94% of them only once. The top ten hold roughly 2.5% of the sample. The receptor was isolated from a female donor with multiple sclerosis, enrolled in a pregnancy study. The specimen was peripheral blood, collected in the third trimester of pregnancy. The V and J genes are TRBV7-2 and TRBJ2-5, with 16 bases matching TRBD2. The nucleotide sequence is TGTGCCAGCAGCTTAGCGGGGACTAGCGGGGGGGCGGCAGGGACCCAGTACTTC. It specifies CASSLAGTSGGAAGTQYF. Beyond the CDR3, the reference TRBV7-2 and TRBJ2-5 genes provide the residues; the full variable domain reads: GAGVSQSPSNKVTEKGKDVELRCDPISGHTALYWYRQSLGQGLEFLIYFQGNSAPDKSGLPSDRFSAERTGGSVSTLTIQRTQQEDSAVYLCASSLAGTSGGAAGTQYFGPGTRLLVL.